What follows are 32 T cell receptor beta chains derived from one specimen sequenced in a study of metastatic and nonmetastatic thyroid tumors. TCRdb recomputed clones from the PCR reads via MiXCR. This sample has 25,000 to 30,000 clones, with around 3.5% found just once. No patient had received any treatment before thyroid surgery. Sequencing was carried out using blood. These TCRs come from a male donor with papillary thyroid cancer or a benign thyroid nodule (not recorded which). Some clones in this sample may be carry-over from other donors' samples.

This clone was counted between two and nine times. An end of the junction differs from the germline gene, which may be a read error. The rearrangement links TRBV6-9 to TRBJ1-2, with 9 bases fitting TRBD1. This CDR3 is 16 amino acids long. The germline gives CDR1 MNHGY, CDR2 SVAAGI. CDR3 sequence: CASSYSGTGFNYGYTF. DNA for the CDR3: TGTGCCAGCAGTTACAGTGGGACAGGGTTCAACTATGGCTACACCTTT.

This clone is judged medium-sized. This sequence joins TRBV28 and TRBJ1-3; D remains unclear. Trimming shortened V by 6 bases and J by 6 bases, and 6 bases separated the two germline ends. Germline V CDR1 and CDR2: MDHEN, SYDVKM. The length of the CDR3 is 11 residues. In nucleotides, the CDR3 is TGTGCCAGCAGACTGGAAAACACCATATATTTT. Translation: CASRLENTIYF.

This clone has more than one count but fewer than ten. This chain connects TRBV6-1 to TRBJ1-3; D may be TRBD1 (5 bases). The length of the CDR3 is 15 residues. Trimming cost V 7 bases and J 1 base, with 14 bases left between them. Germline CDR1 reads MNHNS; CDR2 reads SASEGT. Here the CDR3 DNA reads TGTGCCAGCACCCGCGCATCAGGGTCTGGAAACACCATATATTTT. Protein product: CASTRASGSGNTIYF.

J is TRBJ1-5 and V is TRBV28, with a possible D match to TRBD1 (6 bases). The V gene's germline CDR1 is MDHEN and CDR2 SYDVKM. Trimming removed 6 bases at V and 2 bases at J, with 23 bases between. This CDR3 contains 18 residues. CDR3 DNA sequence: TGTGCCAGCAGAGGCGACAGGCCTTTTAGTGGAGGCAATCAGCCCCAGCATTTT. Protein: CASRGDRPFSGGNQPQHF.

This clone was seen a few times. This rearrangement joins TRBV6-2 or TRBV6-3 to TRBJ2-1; 10 bases line up with TRBD2. The CDR3 covers 15 residues. The V segment lost 6 bases and the J segment 3 bases; nucleotides outside the gene matches: 5. CDR1 MNHEY and CDR2 SVGEGT come from the germline V gene. CDR3 nucleotides: TGTGCCAGCAGGAATAGCGGGGGGAACTACAATGAGCAGTTCTTC. Encoded protein: CASRNSGGNYNEQFF.

The chain uses TRBV12-3 or TRBV12-4 and TRBJ2-5, with a tentative D call TRBD2 (6 bases). The CDR3 length is 14 residues. V was clipped by 6 bases and J by 7 bases, with 18 bases between them. CDR3 DNA: TGTGCCAGCAGCCCCTTTTCGGGAGCGGGGACCCAGTACTTC. The encoded protein is CASSPFSGAGTQYF.

This clone was found a few times. This clone may be a read error of a much larger clone one base away. The V and J genes are TRBV14 and TRBJ2-7, with 8 bases aligning to TRBD1. V shed 2 bases, J shed 3 bases, and the junction held 9 bases outside the gene matches. The CDR3 is 16 amino acids. Looked up from germline, CDR1 is SGHDN and CDR2 is FVKESK. The CDR3 DNA follows: TGTGCCAGCAGCCAAATGAGGGGACAGGTTAACTACGAGCAGTACTTC. This gives the protein CASSQMRGQVNYEQYF.

This clone was seen more than once but under ten times. The V and J genes are TRBV6-4 and TRBJ2-5; 10 nucleotides line up with TRBD1. Germline CDR1 reads MRHNA; CDR2 reads SNTAGT. V trimming: 3 bases; J trimming: 4 bases; junction bases outside the gene matches: 5. This CDR3 has 15 amino acids. CDR3 in DNA: TGTGCCAGCAGTGAAACCGGGACAGGGGTAGAGACCCAGTACTTC. This gives the protein CASSETGTGVETQYF.

This clone was seen ten or more times. The CDR3 ends on some other residue instead of the conserved phenylalanine or tryptophan, so this is likely a read error. The chain has TRBV6-1 and TRBJ2-1; D is ambiguous. The CDR3 runs to 12 residues. The V gene lost 5 bases and the J gene lost 6 bases, with 8 bases spanning the gap. CDR1 MNHNS and CDR2 SASEGT come from the germline V gene. The DNA for the CDR3 is TGTGCCAGCAGTTCCGACTCCAATGAGCAGTTCTCC. Amino acid sequence: CASSSDSNEQFS.

Many counts were recorded for this clone. CDR3 sequence reads: CASSLPSAGELFF. DNA of the CDR3: TGTGCCAGCAGCTTGCCTAGCGCCGGGGAGCTGTTTTTT. This chain links TRBV5-6 with TRBJ2-2, with TRBD2 as a possible D gene (6 bases). V gave up 1 base and J gave up 6 bases, with 7 bases separating them. The CDR3 contains 13 residues. CDR1 is SGHDT and CDR2 is YYEEEE in the germline V gene. Looking up the rest from reference TRBV5-6 and TRBJ2-2 gives the full variable domain: DAGVTQSPTHLIKTRGQQVTLRCSPKSGHDTVSWYQQALGQGPQFIFQYYEEEERQRGNFPDRFSGHQFPNYSSELNVNALLLGDSALYLCASSLPSAGELFFGEGSRLTVL.

This rearrangement joins TRBV20-1 to TRBJ2-7; 8 nucleotides line up with TRBD2. Trimming cost V 1 base and J 3 bases; bases outside gene matches: 5. CDR1 is DFQATT, CDR2 SNEGSKA, per germline (reference sequence). This CDR3 spans 14 amino acids. Written as DNA, the CDR3 is TGCAGTGCTAGAGTGAGCGGGGGAGTCTACGAGCAGTACTTC. It codes for CSARVSGGVYEQYF.

The chain recombines TRBV5-1 with TRBJ2-7, with 10 bases that match TRBD1. CDR1 SGHRS and CDR2 YFSETQ come from the germline V gene. Trimming at V came to 4 bases and at J to 3 bases, leaving 4 bases not matched to a gene. The CDR3 extends over 14 amino acids. The CDR3: CASSGRDRGYEQYF. The CDR3 DNA is TGCGCCAGCAGCGGCCGGGACAGGGGCTACGAGCAGTACTTC. Filled out from reference TRBV5-1 and TRBJ2-7, the complete variable domain reads KAGVTQTPRYLIKTRGQQVTLSCSPISGHRSVSWYQQTPGQGLQFLFEYFSETQRNKGNFPGRFSGRQFSNSRSEMNVSTLELGDSALYLCASSGRDRGYEQYFGPGTRLTVT.

J is TRBJ2-2 and V is TRBV6-1; D not certain. The V and J ends lost 6 bases and 5 bases respectively, with 7 bases between them. The CDR3 is 12 amino acids. Germline-derived CDR1 and CDR2 are MNHNS and SASEGT. The CDR3 DNA follows: TGTGCCAGCAGACTCGGGACCGGGGAGCTGTTTTTT. This gives the protein CASRLGTGELFF.

This chain links TRBV20-1 with TRBJ2-7; TRBD2 matches at 8 bases. Germline V gene lookup returns CDR1 DFQATT and CDR2 SNEGSKA (reference sequence). The CDR3 totals 14 residues. V lost 5 bases, J lost 4 bases, and 10 bases stayed unmatched. In nucleotides, the CDR3 is TGCAGTGCTCACAGTAGCGGGATAGGATACGAGCAGTACTTC. Its protein product is CSAHSSGIGYEQYF.

In its sample, this clone was seen many times. An end of the junction differs from the germline gene, which may be a read error. The V and J genes are TRBV10-3 and TRBJ1-1; the match to TRBD1 covers 8 bases. The germline V gene encodes CDR1 ENHRY and CDR2 SYGVKD. The CDR3 has 17 residues. CDR3 in DNA: TGTGCCATCACCGAGAGGGCAGGGGGCGATTTGAAGACTGAAGCTTTCTTT. Translating it yields CAITERAGGDLKTEAFF.

The chain employs TRBV6-1 and TRBJ2-7; 8 positions agree with TRBD2. The CDR3 is 19 amino acids. Germline values: CDR1 MNHNS, CDR2 SASEGT. V lost 0 bases, J lost 2 bases, and 15 bases stayed unmatched. CDR3 bases: TGTGCCAGCAGTGAAGCACTCCCAGATAGCGGGATTCCCCCCTACGAGCAGTACTTC. Translated: CASSEALPDSGIPPYEQYF.

In this sample, this clone turned up many times. The CDR3 nucleotides are TGCGCCAGCAACCCCAGGACTAGCGGGGAGGGCGAGCAGTACTTC. Translating gives CASNPRTSGEGEQYF. The chain links TRBV5-1 to TRBJ2-7; the match to TRBD2 covers 12 bases. With V trimmed by 6 bases and J by 6 bases, 10 bases remained unmatched. Looked up from germline, CDR1 is SGHRS and CDR2 is YFSETQ. This CDR3 comprises 15 residues.

This clone occurred many times. The rearrangement uses TRBV5-1 and TRBJ2-1, with unresolved D. Germline CDR1 SGHRS, CDR2 YFSETQ. CDR3 length: 16 amino acids. Trimming cost V 4 bases and J 0 bases, with 14 bases left between them. The DNA of the CDR3 is TGCGCCAGCAGCCCAGAAGCCCATGCCTCCTACAATGAGCAGTTCTTC. Protein sequence: CASSPEAHASYNEQFF.

The V and J genes are TRBV27 and TRBJ1-1, with 9 bases matching TRBD1. The CDR3 totals 14 residues. The V and J ends lost 8 bases and 1 base, in that order; junction bases with no gene match: 5. Looked up from germline, CDR1 is MNHEY and CDR2 is SMNVEV (reference sequence). Written as DNA, the CDR3 is TGTGCCAGCGGAGGGGGACAGGGGAACACTGAAGCTTTCTTT. This gives the protein CASGGGQGNTEAFF.

This chain links TRBV6-1 with TRBJ2-3; TRBD2 matches at 7 bases. The germline gives CDR1 MNHNS, CDR2 SASEGT. Unmatched junction bases numbered 3, after V lost 1 base and J lost 2 bases. CDR3 size: 15 residues. CDR3: CASSEGGGATDTQYF. The CDR3 DNA reads as TGTGCCAGCAGTGAAGGGGGGGGAGCCACAGATACGCAGTATTTT.

This clone has ten or more counts. The chain links TRBV11-2 to TRBJ2-7; TRBD1 might be the D (5 bases). CDR3 size: 14 residues. V was pared by 3 bases and J by 0 bases, with 9 bases between. Germline V lookup: CDR1 SGHAT, CDR2 FQNNGV. CDR3 nucleotide sequence: TGTGCCAGCAGCTTCCTCAGGGCCTCCTACGAGCAGTACTTC. Residues: CASSFLRASYEQYF.

Points on this clone: The missing conserved phenylalanine or tryptophan at the end of this CDR3 makes a read error likely. The genes are TRBV6-1 and TRBJ1-6; D unclear. This CDR3 has 17 residues. The germline V gene has CDR1 MNHNS and CDR2 SASEGT. Trimming stripped 11 bases from V and 0 bases from J, with 20 bases between. The CDR3 sequence: CARTFSPGGSYNSPLHL. CDR3 sequence (DNA): TGTGCCCGCACCTTTAGCCCTGGTGGCTCCTATAATTCACCCCTCCACCTT.

The V call is TRBV20-1, the J call TRBJ2-3; perhaps TRBD2 as D (5 bases). This CDR3 spans 12 amino acids. In germline, CDR1 is DFQATT, CDR2 SNEGSKA (reference sequence). The V gene lost 3 bases and the J gene lost 2 bases, with 6 bases spanning the gap. The CDR3 reads CSASGITDTQYF. DNA for the CDR3: TGCAGTGCTAGCGGGATCACAGATACGCAGTATTTT.

This clone came up a few times. The chain is built from TRBV6-4 and TRBJ2-1; 8 bases are shared with TRBD2. The V and J ends lost 0 bases and 3 bases, in that order; junction bases with no gene match: 4. Germline CDR1 and CDR2: MRHNA and SNTAGT. The CDR3 has 16 amino acids. The CDR3 spells CASSDSLREDYNEQFF. The DNA for the CDR3 is TGTGCCAGCAGTGACTCTCTGCGGGAGGACTACAATGAGCAGTTCTTC.

This rearrangement joins TRBV5-1 to TRBJ2-1; tentatively, D is TRBD1 (6 bases). There are 14 residues in the CDR3. Per the germline V gene, CDR1 is SGHRS and CDR2 is YFSETQ. V was trimmed by 3 bases and J by 7 bases, leaving 14 bases between them. This CDR3 is CASSSNLQGNEQFF. The CDR3 DNA sequence: TGCGCCAGCAGCTCGAATTTACAGGGAAATGAGCAGTTCTTC.

This clone is deemed medium-sized. This chain uses TRBV6-1 with TRBJ1-6; no definite D call. Between the trimmed V and J ends, which lost 6 bases and 7 bases, there was a span of 7 bases. The CDR3 is made up of 12 amino acids. Germline V lookup: CDR1 MNHNS, CDR2 SASEGT. The CDR3 protein is CASSPPNSPLHF. DNA for the CDR3: TGTGCCAGCAGCCCCCCAAATTCACCCCTCCACTTT.

This clone was seen ten or more times. This chain uses TRBV10-1 with TRBJ2-2, with 10 bases fitting TRBD2. Looked up from germline, CDR1 is WNHNN and CDR2 is SYGVQD (reference sequence). The CDR3 has 15 residues. After removal of 0 bases from V and 6 bases from J, the junction contained 1 base not matched to a gene. CDR3 residues: CASSESLAGAGELFF. The CDR3 coding sequence is TGCGCCAGCAGTGAGTCTCTAGCGGGAGCCGGGGAGCTGTTTTTT.

As regards this clone: Given a much more abundant clone one base away, this may be a read error. Other DNA sequences in the same sample also yield this CDR3. The chain recombines TRBV10-1 with TRBJ2-5; 10 bases align to TRBD2. With V trimmed by 0 bases and J by 5 bases, 6 bases remained unmatched. Germline loops: CDR1 WNHNN, CDR2 SYGVQD (reference sequence). The CDR3 is 16 residues long. Here the CDR3 DNA reads TGCGCCAGCAGTGAGTCAGGTACTAGCGGGACTGAGACCCAGTACTTC. Protein sequence: CASSESGTSGTETQYF.

J is TRBJ2-7 and V is TRBV6-2 or TRBV6-3, with D possibly TRBD2 on 5 matching bases. CDR1 and CDR2 (germline): MNHEY, SVGEGT. This CDR3 spans 11 amino acids. The V gene lost 5 bases and the J gene lost 6 bases, with 8 bases spanning the gap. CDR3 sequence (DNA): TGTGCCAGCAGTGACGGGGTCGAGCAGTACTTC. Its translation is CASSDGVEQYF.

The chain has TRBV7-8 and TRBJ1-5; 7 bases line up with TRBD1. CDR3 size: 15 residues. J gave up 2 bases and V 5 bases, and 6 bases lay outside the gene matches. Germline V gene lookup returns CDR1 SGHVS and CDR2 FQNEAQ. CDR3 DNA: TGTGCCAGCAGCCTAATGGGACAGCGCAATCAGCCCCAGCATTTT. Amino acid sequence: CASSLMGQRNQPQHF.

In its sample, this clone ranks as medium-sized. This sample also contains other DNA sequences that code for the same CDR3. The chain has TRBV28 and TRBJ2-1; 10 bases map to TRBD1. The CDR3 consists of 15 residues. Germline assignment: CDR1 MDHEN and CDR2 SYDVKM. Losses at the gene ends were 5 bases for V and 8 bases for J; bases not matched to a gene: 9. CDR3 DNA sequence: TGTGCCAGCAGTCCCGGGACAGGGGACCTCGATGAGCAGTTCTTC. It yields the protein CASSPGTGDLDEQFF.

This clone was counted many times. J is TRBJ1-1 and V is TRBV4-2; D not resolved. The V and J ends lost 9 bases and 3 bases respectively, with 17 bases between them. The CDR3 is made up of 14 amino acids. Germline CDR1 and CDR2: LGHNA and YNFKEQ. The CDR3 bases are TGTGCCAGTTCAAATGGGGTTGGGGACACTGAAGCTTTCTTT. Residues: CASSNGVGDTEAFF.